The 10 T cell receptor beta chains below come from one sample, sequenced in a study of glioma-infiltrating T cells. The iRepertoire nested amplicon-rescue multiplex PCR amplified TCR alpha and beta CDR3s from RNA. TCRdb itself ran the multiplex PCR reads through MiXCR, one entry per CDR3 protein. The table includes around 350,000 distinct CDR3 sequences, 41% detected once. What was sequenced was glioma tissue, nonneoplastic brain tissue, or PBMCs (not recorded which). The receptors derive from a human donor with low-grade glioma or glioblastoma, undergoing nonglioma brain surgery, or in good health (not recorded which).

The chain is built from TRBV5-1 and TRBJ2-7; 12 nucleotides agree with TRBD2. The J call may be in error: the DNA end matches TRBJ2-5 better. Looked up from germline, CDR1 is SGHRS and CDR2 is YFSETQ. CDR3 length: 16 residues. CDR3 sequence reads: CASSEGLAGGGETQYF. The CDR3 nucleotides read TGCGCCAGCAGCGAGGGGCTAGCGGGAGGGGGCGAGACCCAGTACTTC.

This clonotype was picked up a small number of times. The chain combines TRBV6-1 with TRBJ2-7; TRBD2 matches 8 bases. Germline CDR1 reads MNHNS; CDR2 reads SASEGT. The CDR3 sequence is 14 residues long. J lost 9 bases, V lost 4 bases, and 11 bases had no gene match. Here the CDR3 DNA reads TGTGCCAGCAGTGCGATACTAGCGGAGGGGGTGCAGTACTTC. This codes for CASSAILAEGVQYF.

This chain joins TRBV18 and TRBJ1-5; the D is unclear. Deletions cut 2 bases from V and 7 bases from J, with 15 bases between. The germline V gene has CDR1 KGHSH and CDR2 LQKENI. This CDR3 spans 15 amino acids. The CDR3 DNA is TGTGCCAGCTCACCAGGGCGGCTCCTGGACCAGCCCCAGCATTTT. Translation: CASSPGRLLDQPQHF.

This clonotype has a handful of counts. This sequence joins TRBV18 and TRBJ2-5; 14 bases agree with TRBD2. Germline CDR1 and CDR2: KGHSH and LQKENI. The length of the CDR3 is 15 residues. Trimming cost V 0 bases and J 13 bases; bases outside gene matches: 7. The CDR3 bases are TGTGCCAGCTCACCACCTTCGGGACTAGCGGGAGCCCTGTACTTC. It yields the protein CASSPPSGLAGALYF. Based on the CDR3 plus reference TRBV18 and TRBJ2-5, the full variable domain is NAGVMQNPRHLVRRRGQEARLRCSPMKGHSHVYWYRQLPEEGLKFMVYLQKENIIDESGMPKERFSAEFPKEGPSILRIQQVVRGDSAAYFCASSPPSGLAGALYFGPGTRLLVL.

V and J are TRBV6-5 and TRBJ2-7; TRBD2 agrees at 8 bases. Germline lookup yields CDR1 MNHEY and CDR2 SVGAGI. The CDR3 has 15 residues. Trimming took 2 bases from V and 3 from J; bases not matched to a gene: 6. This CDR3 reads CASSYPSGGVYEQYF. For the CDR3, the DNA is TGTGCCAGCAGTTACCCCAGCGGGGGTGTCTACGAGCAGTACTTC.

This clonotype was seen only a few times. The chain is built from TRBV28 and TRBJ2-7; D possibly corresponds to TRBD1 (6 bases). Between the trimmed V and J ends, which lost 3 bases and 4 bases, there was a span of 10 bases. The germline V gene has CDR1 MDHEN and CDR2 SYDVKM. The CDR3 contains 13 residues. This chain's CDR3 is CASSFPGVYEQYF. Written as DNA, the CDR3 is TGTGCCAGCAGTTTTCCAGGGGTATACGAGCAGTACTTC.

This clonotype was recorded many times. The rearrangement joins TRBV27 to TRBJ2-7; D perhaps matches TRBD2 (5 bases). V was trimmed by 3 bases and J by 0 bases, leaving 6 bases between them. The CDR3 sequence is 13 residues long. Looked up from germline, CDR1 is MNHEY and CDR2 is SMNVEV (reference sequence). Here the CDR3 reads CASSFAGSYEQYF. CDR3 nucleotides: TGTGCCAGCAGTTTTGCGGGCTCCTACGAGCAGTACTTC.

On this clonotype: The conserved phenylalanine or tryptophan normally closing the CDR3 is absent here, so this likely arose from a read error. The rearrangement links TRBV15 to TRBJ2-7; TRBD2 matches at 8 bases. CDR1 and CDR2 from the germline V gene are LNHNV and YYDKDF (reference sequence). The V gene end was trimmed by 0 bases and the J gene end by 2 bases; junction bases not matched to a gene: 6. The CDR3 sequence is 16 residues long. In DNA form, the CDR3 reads TGTGCCACCAGCAGAGATCGGCTAGCGGGCACCTACGAGCAGTACCTC. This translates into CATSRDRLAGTYEQYL.

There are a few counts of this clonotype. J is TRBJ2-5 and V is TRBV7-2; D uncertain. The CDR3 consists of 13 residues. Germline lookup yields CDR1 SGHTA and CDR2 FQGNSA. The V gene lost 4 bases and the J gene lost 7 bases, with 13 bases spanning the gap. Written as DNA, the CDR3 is TGTGCCAGCAGCTCCAGACCCCCCGGGACCCAGTACTTC. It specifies CASSSRPPGTQYF.

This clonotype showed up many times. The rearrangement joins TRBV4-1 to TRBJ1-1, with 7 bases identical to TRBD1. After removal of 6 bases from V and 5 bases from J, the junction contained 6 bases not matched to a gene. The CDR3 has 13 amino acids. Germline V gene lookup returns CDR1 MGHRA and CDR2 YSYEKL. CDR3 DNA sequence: TGCGCCAGCAGTCTTGACAGGGCGACTGAAGCTTTCTTT. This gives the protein CASSLDRATEAFF.